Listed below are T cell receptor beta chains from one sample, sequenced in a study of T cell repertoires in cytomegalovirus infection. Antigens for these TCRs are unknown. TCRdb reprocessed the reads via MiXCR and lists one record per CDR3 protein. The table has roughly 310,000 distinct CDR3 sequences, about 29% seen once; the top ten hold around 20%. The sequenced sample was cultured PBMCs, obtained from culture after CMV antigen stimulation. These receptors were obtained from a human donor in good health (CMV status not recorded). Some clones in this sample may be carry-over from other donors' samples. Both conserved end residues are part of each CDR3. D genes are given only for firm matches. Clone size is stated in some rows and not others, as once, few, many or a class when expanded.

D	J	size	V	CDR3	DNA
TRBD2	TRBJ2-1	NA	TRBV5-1	CASSYRGAGNEQFF	TGCGCCAGCAGTTATAGGGGAGCGGGAAATGAGCAGTTCTTC
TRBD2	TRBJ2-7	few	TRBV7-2	CASSPTSGGTYEQYF	TGTGCCAGCAGTCCAACTAGCGGGGGAACCTACGAGCAGTACTTC
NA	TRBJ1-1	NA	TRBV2	CASRKWGEYTEAFF	TGTGCCAGCAGGAAATGGGGGGAGTACACTGAAGCTTTCTTT
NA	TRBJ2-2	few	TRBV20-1	CSASRSREPGELFF	TGCAGTGCTAGTCGAAGCCGGGAGCCCGGGGAGCTGTTTTTT
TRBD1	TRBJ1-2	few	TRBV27	CASSPGQLVFYGYTF	TGTGCCAGCAGTCCGGGACAGTTAGTTTTCTATGGCTACACCTTC
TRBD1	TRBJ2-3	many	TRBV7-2	CASRQGQATDTQYF	TGTGCCAGCCGACAGGGACAGGCGACAGATACGCAGTATTTT
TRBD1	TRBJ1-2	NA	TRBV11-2	CASSRGDRVNYGYTF	TGTGCCAGCAGCCGAGGCGACAGGGTCAACTATGGCTACACCTTC
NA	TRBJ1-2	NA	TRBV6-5	CASSLREKGYGYTF	TGTGCCAGCAGCCTCCGGGAAAAGGGCTATGGCTACACCTTC
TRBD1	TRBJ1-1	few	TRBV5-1	CASSSNRDRGRTEAFF	TGCGCCAGCAGCTCGAACCGGGACAGGGGGCGAACTGAAGCTTTCTTT
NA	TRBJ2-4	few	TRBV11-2	CASSPRQLSIQYF	TGTGCCAGCAGCCCGCGACAGTTGAGCATTCAGTACTTC
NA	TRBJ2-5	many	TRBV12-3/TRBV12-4	CASSSRETQYF	TGTGCCAGCAGTTCAAGAGAGACCCAGTACTTC
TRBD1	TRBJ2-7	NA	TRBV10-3	CAISEATGGNEQYF	TGTGCCATCAGTGAAGCCACAGGGGGAAACGAGCAGTACTTC
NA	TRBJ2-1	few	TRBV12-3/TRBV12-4	CASRRGGSSYNEQFF	TGTGCCAGCCGCAGGGGGGGCAGCTCCTACAATGAGCAGTTCTTC
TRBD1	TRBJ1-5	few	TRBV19	CASSTQGAPSNQPQHF	TGTGCCAGTAGTACCCAGGGGGCGCCGAGCAATCAGCCCCAGCATTTT
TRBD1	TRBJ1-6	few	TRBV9	CASSTRQGGYNSPLHF	TGTGCCAGCAGCACCCGACAGGGGGGTTATAATTCACCCCTCCACTTT
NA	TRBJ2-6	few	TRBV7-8	CASSPTNGFSGANVLTF	TGTGCCAGCAGCCCAACAAACGGGTTCTCTGGGGCCAACGTCCTGACTTTC
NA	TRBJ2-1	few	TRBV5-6	CASSLGVKNEQFF	TGTGCCAGCAGCTTGGGGGTCAAGAATGAGCAGTTCTTC
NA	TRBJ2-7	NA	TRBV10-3	CAISEEESSYEQYF	TGTGCCATCAGTGAGGAGGAAAGCTCCTACGAGCAGTACTTC
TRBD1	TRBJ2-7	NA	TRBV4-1	CASSQYKTGFEQYF	TGCGCCAGCAGCCAATATAAGACAGGGTTCGAGCAGTACTTC
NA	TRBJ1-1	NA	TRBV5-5	CASSLEWEVTEAFF	TGTGCCAGCAGCTTGGAATGGGAGGTAACTGAAGCTTTCTTT
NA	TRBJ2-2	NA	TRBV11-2	CASSLAFRSNTGELFF	TGTGCCAGCAGCTTAGCTTTCAGATCGAACACCGGGGAGCTGTTTTTT
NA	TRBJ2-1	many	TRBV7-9	CASSGGIGGSYNEQFF	TGTGCCAGCAGCGGGGGAATCGGCGGCTCCTACAATGAGCAGTTCTTC
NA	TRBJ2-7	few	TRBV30	CAWSSRYEQYF	TGTGCCTGGAGTTCCCGCTACGAGCAGTACTTC
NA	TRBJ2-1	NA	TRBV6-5	CASRGPGATPYNEQFF	TGTGCCAGCAGGGGACCAGGGGCTACCCCCTACAATGAGCAGTTCTTC
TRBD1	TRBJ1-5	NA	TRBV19	CASSIYPGQGWGNQPQHF	TGTGCCAGTAGTATATATCCCGGACAGGGTTGGGGCAATCAGCCCCAGCATTTT
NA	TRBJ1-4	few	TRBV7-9	CASGGVANEKLFF	TGTGCCAGCGGGGGGGTGGCCAATGAAAAACTGTTTTTT
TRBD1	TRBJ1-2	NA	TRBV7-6	CASSEGVGTALYGYTF	TGTGCCAGCAGCGAGGGGGTCGGGACAGCCCTCTATGGCTACACCTTC
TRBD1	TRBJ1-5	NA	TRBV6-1	CASRLRTGDSPQHF	TGTGCCAGCAGACTTAGGACAGGAGACTCACCCCAGCATTTT
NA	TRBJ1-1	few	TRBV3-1	CASSQDEYVNTEAFF	TGTGCCAGCAGCCAAGATGAGTACGTGAACACTGAAGCTTTCTTT
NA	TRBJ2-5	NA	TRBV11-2	CASSPDGGTFKETQYF	TGTGCCAGCAGCCCGGACGGTGGGACTTTCAAAGAGACCCAGTACTTC